This TCR beta chain was identified in a study of Ad26.COV2.S vaccination and SARS-CoV-2 variants. Points from the study as a whole: The breadth of spike-specific CD8+ and CD4+ T cell responses after vaccination was reportedly substantial.

Remarks on this clone: Its antigen is unidentified.

Treatment denoted: some 19 received Ad26.COV2.S at low or high dose, single or two shots; roughly five received placebo; per-sample allocation not given. It was on day 63 after the first vaccine or placebo injection that samples were taken. The data were produced by immunoSEQ multiplex PCR, yet TCRdb's version contains in-frame clones alone and is incomplete. The sample contains roughly 380,000 clones, roughly 84% of which appear only once. Trimming removed 5 bases from V and 7 bases from J, with 15 bases in between. Germline V CDR1 and CDR2: MNHEY, SVGEGT. The length of the CDR3 is 14 residues. The sample here was peripheral blood, taken in a trial of Ad26.COV2.S vaccine versus placebo. V gene TRBV6-2 or TRBV6-3 combines with J gene TRBJ1-5, with D tentatively TRBD1 (5 bases). This receptor was taken from a person between 18 and 65 years old who received the Ad26.COV2.S COVID-19 vaccine or a placebo. The CDR3 loop reads CASSRSRVVQPQHF. The DNA for the CDR3 is TGTGCCAGCAGTCGGTCCAGGGTGGTGCAGCCCCAGCATTTT.